The T cell receptor beta chain described here comes from a study of cytomegalovirus exposure and HLA in healthy donors. Study-wide results and limits: When a later analysis was performed, an Asian-associated ancestry cluster reportedly had fewer N-insertions than the approximately 680-donor mean. Previous analysis showed most TCR beta V segments were productive about 87% or about 30% of the time.

V was pared by 0 bases and J by 4 bases, with 8 bases between. CDR1 and CDR2 (germline): SGHDT, YYEEEE. CDR3 length: 13 amino acids. A multiplex PCR was run with 60 Vbeta primers and 13 Jbeta primers. Method: immunoSEQ multiplex PCR; TCRdb's copy keeps in-frame clones and lacks some. The sample contains more than 130,000 clones, roughly 80% of which appear only once. Comment on this clone: Its antigen is undetermined.

The receptor was isolated from a woman aged 45-59 years in good health and CMV-seronegative. This rearrangement joins TRBV5-6 to TRBJ2-7; D gene uncertain. The specimen was PBMCs. This chain's CDR3 is CASSLDRRYEQYF. The CDR3 nucleotides are TGTGCCAGCAGCTTGGACAGAAGGTACGAGCAGTACTTC. The whole variable domain, remainder taken from reference TRBV5-6 and TRBJ2-7, is DAGVTQSPTHLIKTRGQQVTLRCSPKSGHDTVSWYQQALGQGPQFIFQYYEEEERQRGNFPDRFSGHQFPNYSSELNVNALLLGDSALYLCASSLDRRYEQYFGPGTRLTVT.